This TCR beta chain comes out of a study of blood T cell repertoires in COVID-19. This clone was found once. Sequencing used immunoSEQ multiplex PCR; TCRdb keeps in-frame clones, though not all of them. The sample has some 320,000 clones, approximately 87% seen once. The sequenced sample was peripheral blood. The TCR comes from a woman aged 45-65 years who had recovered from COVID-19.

The CDR3 DNA reads TGTGCCAGCAGCGAGGGACAGGGGGCATCAAGTGGCTACACCTTC. Amino acids: CASSEGQGASSGYTF. V gene TRBV28 combines with J gene TRBJ1-2; 12 nucleotides match TRBD1. The V gene end was trimmed by 6 bases and the J gene end by 7 bases; junction bases not matched to a gene: 9. The CDR3 loop spans 15 amino acids. Germline assignment: CDR1 MDHEN and CDR2 SYDVKM.